The clone carrying this T cell receptor (beta chain) has at least ten counts. Its antigen remains unknown. Time point: persistent/refractory GD, antithyroid drugs over 5 years with positive TRAb. PBMC-extracted RNA yielded the TCR library. The CDR3 is 15 amino acids. The J segment lost 3 bases and the V segment lost 2 bases, leaving 7 bases of the junction unmatched. Arm-PCR of CDR3 regions and iRepertoire HTBI primers were the basis on which TCR beta libraries were built. TCRdb recomputed calls from the multiplex PCR reads with MiXCR, one row per CDR3 protein. In the table there are over 650,000 distinct CDR3 sequences, about 32% of which are singletons. The data originate from a study of regulatory T cells in long-lasting Graves disease. Turning to the study itself: Positive TSH receptor antibodies alongside over 5 years of antithyroid drugs were what marked Graves' disease as persistent.

Study findings and constraints: Accuracy may have suffered from the small sample size.

The source of this sequence is a female donor with Graves disease. This chain connects TRBV12-3 or TRBV12-4 to TRBJ2-7, with TRBD2 identical over 7 bases. Sequences were derived from peripheral blood mononuclear cells (PBMCs), sampled when the disease was refractory, from a patient treated with antithyroid drugs. The CDR3 DNA follows: TGTGCCAGCAGTTTAAGGCTAGCGGAGAGCTACGAGCAGTACTTC. Residues: CASSLRLAESYEQYF.